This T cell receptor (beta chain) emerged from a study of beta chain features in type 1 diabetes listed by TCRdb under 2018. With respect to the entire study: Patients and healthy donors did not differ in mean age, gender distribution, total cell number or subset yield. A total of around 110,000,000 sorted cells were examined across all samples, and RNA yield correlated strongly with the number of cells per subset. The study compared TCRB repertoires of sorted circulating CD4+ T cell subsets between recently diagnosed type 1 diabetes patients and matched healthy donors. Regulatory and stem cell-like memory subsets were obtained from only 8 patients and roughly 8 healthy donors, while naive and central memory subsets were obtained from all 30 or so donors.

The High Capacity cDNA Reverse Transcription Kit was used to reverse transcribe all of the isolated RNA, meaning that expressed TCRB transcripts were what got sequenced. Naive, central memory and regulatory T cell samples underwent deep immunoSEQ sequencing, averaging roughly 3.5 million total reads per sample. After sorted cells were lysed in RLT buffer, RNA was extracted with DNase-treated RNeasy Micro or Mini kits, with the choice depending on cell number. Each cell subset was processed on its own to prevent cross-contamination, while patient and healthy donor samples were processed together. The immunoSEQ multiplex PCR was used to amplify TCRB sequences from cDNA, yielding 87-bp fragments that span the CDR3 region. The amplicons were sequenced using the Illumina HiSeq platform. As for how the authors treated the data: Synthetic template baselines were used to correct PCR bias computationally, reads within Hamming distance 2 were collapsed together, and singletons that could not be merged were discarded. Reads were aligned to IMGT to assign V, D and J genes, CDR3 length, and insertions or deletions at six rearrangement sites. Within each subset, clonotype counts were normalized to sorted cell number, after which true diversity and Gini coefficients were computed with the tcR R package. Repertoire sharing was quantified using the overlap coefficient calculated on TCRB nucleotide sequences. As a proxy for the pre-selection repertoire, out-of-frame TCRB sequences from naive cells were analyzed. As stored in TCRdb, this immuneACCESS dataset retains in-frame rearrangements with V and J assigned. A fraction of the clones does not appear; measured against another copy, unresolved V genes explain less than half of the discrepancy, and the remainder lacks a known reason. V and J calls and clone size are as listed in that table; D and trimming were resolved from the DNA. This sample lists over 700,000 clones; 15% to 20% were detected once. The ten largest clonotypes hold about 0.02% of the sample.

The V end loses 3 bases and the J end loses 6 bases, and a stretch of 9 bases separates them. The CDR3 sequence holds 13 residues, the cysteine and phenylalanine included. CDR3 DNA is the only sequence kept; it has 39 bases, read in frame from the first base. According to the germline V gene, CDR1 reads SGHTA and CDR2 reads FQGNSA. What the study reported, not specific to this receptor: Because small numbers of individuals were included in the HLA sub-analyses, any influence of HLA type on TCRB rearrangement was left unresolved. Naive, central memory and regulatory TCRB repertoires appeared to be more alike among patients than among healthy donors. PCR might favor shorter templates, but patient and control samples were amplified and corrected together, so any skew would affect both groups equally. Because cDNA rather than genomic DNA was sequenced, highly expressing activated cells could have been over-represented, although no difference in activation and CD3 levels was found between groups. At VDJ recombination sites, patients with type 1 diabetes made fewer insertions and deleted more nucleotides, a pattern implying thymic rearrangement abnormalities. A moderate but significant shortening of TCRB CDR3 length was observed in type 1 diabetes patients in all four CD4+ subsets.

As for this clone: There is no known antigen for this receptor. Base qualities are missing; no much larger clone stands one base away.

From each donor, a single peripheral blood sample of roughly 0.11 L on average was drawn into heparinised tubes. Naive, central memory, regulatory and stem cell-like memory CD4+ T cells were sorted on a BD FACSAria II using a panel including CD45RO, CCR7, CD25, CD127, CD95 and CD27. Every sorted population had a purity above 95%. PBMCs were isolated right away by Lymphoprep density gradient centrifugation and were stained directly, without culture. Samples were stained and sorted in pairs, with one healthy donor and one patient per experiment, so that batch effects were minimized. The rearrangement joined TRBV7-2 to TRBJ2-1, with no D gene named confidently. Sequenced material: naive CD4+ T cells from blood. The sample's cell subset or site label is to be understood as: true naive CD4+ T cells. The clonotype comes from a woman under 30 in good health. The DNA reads TGTGCCAGCAGCTTGGCTTTTCTCAATGAGCAGTTCTTC. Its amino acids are CASSLAFLNEQFF.